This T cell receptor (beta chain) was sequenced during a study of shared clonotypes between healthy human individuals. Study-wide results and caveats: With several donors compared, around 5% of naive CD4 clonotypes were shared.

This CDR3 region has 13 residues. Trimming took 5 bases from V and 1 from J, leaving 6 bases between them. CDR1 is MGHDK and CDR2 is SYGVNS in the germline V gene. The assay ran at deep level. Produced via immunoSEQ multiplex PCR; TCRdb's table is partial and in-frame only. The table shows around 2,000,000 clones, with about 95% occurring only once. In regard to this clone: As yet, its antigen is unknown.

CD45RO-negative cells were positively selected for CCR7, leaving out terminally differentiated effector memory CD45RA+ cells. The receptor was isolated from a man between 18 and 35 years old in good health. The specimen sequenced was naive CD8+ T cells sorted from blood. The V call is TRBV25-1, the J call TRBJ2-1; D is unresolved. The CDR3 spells CASSSTSYNEQFF. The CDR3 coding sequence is TGTGCCAGCAGTAGCACTTCCTACAATGAGCAGTTCTTC.